The clone carrying this T cell receptor beta chain has only a few counts. Its antigen remains unidentified. A J-beta primer mix and a sample-barcoded 5' primer were used in a second PCR of about 6 to 12 cycles. Researchers report that each sample yielded at least 2.5 million CDR3-containing paired-end reads. TCRdb reprocessed the 5' RACE reads via MiXCR and lists one record per CDR3 protein. The data contain about 1,500,000 distinct CDR3 sequences, 28% of them singletons. The entry originates in a study of blood T cells in healthy people across ages. Study-level findings and limits: With donor CMV status unknown, expanded clonotype changes were possibly confounded.

Isolated per sample were at least 6 million PBMCs. CDR3 length: 15 residues. V shed 5 bases, J shed 6 bases, and the junction held 16 bases outside the gene matches. The germline CDR1 and CDR2 sequences are DFQATT and SNEGSKA (reference sequence). The clonotype was recovered from a woman aged 25 to 39 in good health. This sequence joins TRBV20-1 and TRBJ2-7; 7 bases fit TRBD2. Material: blood. Written as DNA, the CDR3 is TGCAGTGCTGGGGCCGGGACTAACATGTACGGCGAGCAGTACTTC. It translates to CSAGAGTNMYGEQYF.